The 20 T cell receptor beta chains below all came from one sample that was sequenced in a study of T cell responses to AZD1222 COVID-19 vaccine. Produced via immunoSEQ multiplex PCR; TCRdb's table is partial and in-frame only. The profile covers around 170,000 clones, with around 90% appearing a single time and around 1.9% taken by the ten largest. The sample consisted of peripheral blood, taken 28 days after the second AZD1222 dose. The receptors stem from an adult who received the AZD1222 COVID-19 vaccine.

V gene TRBV4-1 combines with J gene TRBJ2-1, with a weak D call TRBD2 (7 bases). The CDR3 contains 16 residues. Germline V gene lookup returns CDR1 MGHRA and CDR2 YSYEKL. The ends were cut back, 1 base at V and 5 bases at J, with 15 bases in the middle. Here the CDR3 DNA reads TGCGCCAGCAGCCAAGGAGGCGGGGGCAACCACAATGAGCAGTTCTTC. This sequence encodes CASSQGGGGNHNEQFF.

This clone was observed a single time. The gene calls are TRBV12-3 or TRBV12-4 and TRBJ2-1; tentatively, D is TRBD2 (6 bases). This CDR3 spans 12 amino acids. V was trimmed by 2 bases and J by 9 bases, leaving 8 bases between them. The CDR3, as DNA: TGTGCCAGCAGTTTAAGTAGCGGTGAGCAGTTCTTC. It specifies CASSLSSGEQFF.

The chain employs TRBV28 and TRBJ2-1, with 12 bases lining up with TRBD1. CDR1 is MDHEN, CDR2 SYDVKM, per germline. The CDR3 runs to 16 residues. V gave up 4 bases and J gave up 7 bases; unmatched junction bases: 8. The CDR3 bases are TGTGCCAGCAGTTCGACGGGACAGGGGGCAGGAAATGAGCAGTTCTTC. Translation gives CASSSTGQGAGNEQFF.

The chain carries TRBV20-1 and TRBJ2-5; D unclear. Germline loops: CDR1 DFQATT, CDR2 SNEGSKA (reference sequence). The CDR3 sequence is 11 residues long. V was clipped by 7 bases and J by 4 bases, with 10 bases between them. Here the CDR3 reads CSVLQVETQYF. CDR3 bases: TGCAGTGTCCTCCAGGTAGAGACCCAGTACTTC.

In this sample, this clone turned up a few times. The chain uses TRBV7-9 and TRBJ2-7, with a tentative D call TRBD2 (6 bases). The V and J ends lost 5 bases and 8 bases respectively, with 22 bases between them. Germline V gene lookup returns CDR1 SEHNR and CDR2 FQNEAQ (reference sequence). The CDR3 length is 15 residues. The CDR3 here is CASSPSGLSLSQQYF. CDR3 in DNA: TGTGCCAGCAGCCCGTCCGGACTATCCCTCTCACAGCAGTACTTC.

The chain is built from TRBV5-4 and TRBJ2-3, with 10 nucleotides matching TRBD2. CDR1 SGHNT and CDR2 YYREEE come from the germline V gene (reference sequence). This CDR3 has 15 residues. V lost 5 bases, J lost 2 bases, and 5 bases stayed unmatched. This chain's CDR3 is CASSPGLAVTDTQYF. DNA of the CDR3: TGTGCCAGCAGTCCAGGACTAGCGGTCACAGATACGCAGTATTTT.

CDR3 DNA sequence: TGTGCCAGCTCTGCGGGGCAGGGGGCAACTAATGAAAAACTGTTTTTT. It yields the protein CASSAGQGATNEKLFF. The chain has TRBV18 and TRBJ1-4; 7 positions agree with TRBD1. Germline CDR1 is KGHSH and CDR2 is LQKENI. The CDR3 loop spans 16 amino acids. The V gene end was trimmed by 6 bases and the J gene end by 0 bases; junction bases not matched to a gene: 7. Supplemented by reference TRBV18 and TRBJ1-4, the full variable domain reads NAGVMQNPRHLVRRRGQEARLRCSPMKGHSHVYWYRQLPEEGLKFMVYLQKENIIDESGMPKERFSAEFPKEGPSILRIQQVVRGDSAAYFCASSAGQGATNEKLFFGSGTQLSVL.

The chain couples TRBV29-1 to TRBJ2-5, with D maybe TRBD2 (6 bases). Germline V lookup: CDR1 SQVTM, CDR2 ANQGSEA. This CDR3 is built from 13 residues. V was cut by 5 bases and J by 3 bases, with 13 bases left in between. CDR3 in amino acids: CSVFGLPKETQYF. The CDR3, as DNA: TGCAGCGTTTTTGGACTACCGAAAGAGACCCAGTACTTC.

The J gene is TRBJ2-3, the V gene TRBV5-1, with 11 bases that match TRBD2. V lost 3 bases, J lost 1 base, and 7 bases stayed unmatched. Germline-derived CDR1 and CDR2 are SGHRS and YFSETQ. The CDR3 runs to 17 residues. The CDR3 reads CASSSGTLAGGTDTQYF. DNA for the CDR3: TGCGCCAGCAGCTCCGGAACACTAGCGGGAGGCACAGATACGCAGTATTTT.

The rearrangement links TRBV6-2 or TRBV6-3 to TRBJ2-5, with 9 bases identical to TRBD1. With V trimmed by 6 bases and J by 5 bases, 7 bases remained unmatched. In germline, CDR1 is MNHEY, CDR2 SVGEGT. The CDR3 is 14 amino acids. CDR3 in amino acids: CASSRTGVAETQYF. The DNA for the CDR3 is TGTGCCAGCAGCCGGACAGGGGTTGCGGAGACCCAGTACTTC.

The CDR3 loop is CASNPPGTGVTEAFF. The DNA for the CDR3 is TGTGCCAGCAACCCACCGGGGACAGGGGTTACTGAAGCTTTCTTT. V and J are TRBV6-5 and TRBJ1-1, with 10 bases aligning to TRBD1. The CDR3 is 15 residues long. The germline V gene has CDR1 MNHEY and CDR2 SVGAGI. After removal of 7 bases from V and 5 bases from J, the junction contained 10 bases not matched to a gene.

The rearrangement links TRBV18 to TRBJ1-6, with 9 bases aligning to TRBD1. Trimming cost V 3 bases and J 15 bases; bases outside gene matches: 9. The CDR3 is 14 amino acids. Germline loops: CDR1 KGHSH, CDR2 LQKENI. CDR3 amino acids: CASSPGQGVGILHF. CDR3 DNA: TGTGCCAGCTCACCGGGACAGGGAGTGGGAATCCTCCACTTT.

The chain couples TRBV12-3 or TRBV12-4 to TRBJ1-1; the D is unclear. The V gene lost 4 bases and the J gene lost 4 bases, with 10 bases spanning the gap. The CDR3 has 13 amino acids. The CDR3 DNA is TGTGCCAGCAGTTCTCAGAGCCGCACTGAAGCTTTCTTT. Translated: CASSSQSRTEAFF.

V gene TRBV6-2 or TRBV6-3 combines with J gene TRBJ2-5, with a tentative D call TRBD1 (6 bases). The germline gives CDR1 MNHEY, CDR2 SVGEGT. The ends were cut back, 2 bases at V and 0 bases at J, with 13 bases in the middle. The CDR3 totals 16 residues. The CDR3 protein is CASSYSHRENQETQYF. CDR3 coding DNA: TGTGCCAGCAGTTACAGTCACAGGGAAAACCAAGAGACCCAGTACTTC.

The chain uses TRBV2 and TRBJ2-7; tentatively, D is TRBD1 or TRBD2 (5 bases each). The V gene's germline CDR1 is SNHLY and CDR2 FYNNEI. This CDR3 is built from 11 residues. V gave up 4 bases and J gave up 7 bases, with 8 bases separating them. This CDR3 is CASSARGEQYF. The CDR3 DNA sequence: TGTGCCAGCAGTGCGAGGGGAGAGCAGTACTTC.

The J gene is TRBJ1-2, the V gene TRBV5-1; 10 bases are a match to TRBD1. Trimming at V came to 4 bases and at J to 4 bases, leaving 4 bases not matched to a gene. This CDR3 spans 14 amino acids. Looked up from germline, CDR1 is SGHRS and CDR2 is YFSETQ. CDR3 coding DNA: TGCGCCAGCAGCACAGGACAGGGGGGCTATGGCTACACCTTC. Translating gives CASSTGQGGYGYTF.

V gene TRBV7-3 combines with J gene TRBJ2-2; 9 bases map to TRBD1. CDR1 is SGHTA and CDR2 is FQGTGA in the germline V gene. The CDR3 length is 15 residues. Trimming removed 5 bases from V and 6 bases from J; junction bases left unmatched: 7. The CDR3 DNA is TGTGCCAGCAGCACGGACAGGGGAAATTCCGGGGAGCTGTTTTTT. This sequence encodes CASSTDRGNSGELFF.

This chain connects TRBV19 to TRBJ1-1; D is possibly TRBD1 (5 bases). Trimming pared 7 bases from V and 1 base from J, leaving 16 bases between. Looked up from germline, CDR1 is LNHDA and CDR2 is SQIVND (reference sequence). This CDR3 is 15 amino acids long. CDR3: CASNNLGAGNTEAFF. CDR3 bases: TGTGCCAGTAACAACCTTGGGGCGGGGAACACTGAAGCTTTCTTT.

The genes are TRBV7-3 and TRBJ1-2, with 7 positions matching TRBD1. Looked up from germline, CDR1 is SGHTA and CDR2 is FQGTGA. CDR3 length: 15 residues. V shed 4 bases, J shed 0 bases, and the junction held 5 bases outside the gene matches. This CDR3 reads CASSSGTDSNYGYTF. The CDR3 region has the DNA TGTGCCAGCAGCTCCGGGACAGATTCTAACTATGGCTACACCTTC.

This clone was counted between two and nine times. Here the CDR3 DNA reads TGTGCCAGCAGCCTCCTAGCGGGAGGGTACGAGACCCAGTACTTC. This codes for CASSLLAGGYETQYF. V usage is TRBV7-2 and J usage is TRBJ2-5, with TRBD2 matching 12 bases. CDR1 and CDR2 from the germline V gene are SGHTA and FQGNSA. Trimming removed 5 bases from V and 5 bases from J; junction bases left unmatched: 6. The CDR3 is 15 amino acids.